Sequencing of this T cell receptor beta chain was carried out in a study of T cell repertoires in cytomegalovirus infection. Across the study: HLA-C-restricted CMV epitopes, recently identified, and well-studied HLA-B-restricted ones were used by the study. Study results and caveats: The study identified carriers of CMV plus the relevant HLA from cumulative public TCR beta family frequency. CMV-specific TCR beta clonotypes restricted by HLA-C were the ones dominating the ex vivo response.

This clonotype turned up a few times. Its antigen is not identified. The CDR3 is made up of 15 amino acids. V gave up 4 bases and J gave up 0 bases; unmatched junction bases: 6. MiXCR was run by TCRdb on the reads, yielding one entry per CDR3 protein. Here the sample spans 550,000 to 850,000 distinct CDR3 sequences, 30% to 35% being singletons. This specimen consisted of cultured PBMCs, obtained from culture after CMV antigen stimulation. The TCR comes from a human donor in good health (CMV status not recorded). Some clones in this sample may be carry-over from other donors' samples. The gene calls are TRBV12-3 or TRBV12-4 and TRBJ2-7, with 7 bases identical to TRBD1. The CDR3 DNA reads TGTGCCAGCAGTTCCACAGGGGTCGACTCCTACGAGCAGTACTTC. Amino acids: CASSSTGVDSYEQYF.